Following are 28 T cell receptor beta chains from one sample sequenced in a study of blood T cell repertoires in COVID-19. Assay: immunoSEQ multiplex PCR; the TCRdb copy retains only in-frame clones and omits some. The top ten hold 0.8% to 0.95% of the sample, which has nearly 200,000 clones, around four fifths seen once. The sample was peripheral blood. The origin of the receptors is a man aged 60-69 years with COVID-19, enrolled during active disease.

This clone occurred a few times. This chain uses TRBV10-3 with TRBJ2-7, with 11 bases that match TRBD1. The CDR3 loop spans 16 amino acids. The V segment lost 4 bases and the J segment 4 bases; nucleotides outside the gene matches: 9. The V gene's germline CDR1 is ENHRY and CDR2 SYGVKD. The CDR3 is CAISGLTGTGGYEQYF. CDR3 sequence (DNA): TGTGCCATCAGTGGGCTAACCGGGACAGGGGGATACGAGCAGTACTTC.

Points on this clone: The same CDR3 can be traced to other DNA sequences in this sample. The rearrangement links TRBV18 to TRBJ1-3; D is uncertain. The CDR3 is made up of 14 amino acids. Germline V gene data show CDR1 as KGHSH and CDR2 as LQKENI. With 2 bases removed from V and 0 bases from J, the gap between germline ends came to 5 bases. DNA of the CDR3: TGTGCCAGCTCACCAACGGGCTCTGGAAACACCATATATTTT. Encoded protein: CASSPTGSGNTIYF.

The CDR3 region has the DNA TGTGCCAGCAGATTCAACTCCCAGGGGCCCCCCGGGGAGCAGTACTTC. Translation: CASRFNSQGPPGEQYF. V is TRBV27 and J is TRBJ2-7; perhaps TRBD1 as D (6 bases). The CDR3 covers 16 residues. The germline CDR1 and CDR2 sequences are MNHEY and SMNVEV (reference sequence). V gave up 6 bases and J gave up 7 bases, with 25 bases separating them.

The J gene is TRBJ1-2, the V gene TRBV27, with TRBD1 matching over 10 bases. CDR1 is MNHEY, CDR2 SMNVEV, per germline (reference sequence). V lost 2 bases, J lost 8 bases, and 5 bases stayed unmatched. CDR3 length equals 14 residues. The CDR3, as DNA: TGTGCCAGCAGTTTACGCGGACAGGGGGAAGGCTACACCTTC. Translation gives CASSLRGQGEGYTF.

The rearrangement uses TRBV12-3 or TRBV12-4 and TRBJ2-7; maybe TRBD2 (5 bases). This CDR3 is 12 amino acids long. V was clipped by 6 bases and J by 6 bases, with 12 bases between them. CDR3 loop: CASSLGAGEQYF. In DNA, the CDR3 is TGTGCCAGCAGCCTGGGTGCGGGCGAGCAGTACTTC.

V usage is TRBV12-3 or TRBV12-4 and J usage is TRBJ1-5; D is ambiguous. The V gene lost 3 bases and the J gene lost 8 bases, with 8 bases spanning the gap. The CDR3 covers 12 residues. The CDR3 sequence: CASSFKGEPQHF. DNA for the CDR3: TGTGCCAGCAGTTTCAAAGGAGAGCCCCAGCATTTT.

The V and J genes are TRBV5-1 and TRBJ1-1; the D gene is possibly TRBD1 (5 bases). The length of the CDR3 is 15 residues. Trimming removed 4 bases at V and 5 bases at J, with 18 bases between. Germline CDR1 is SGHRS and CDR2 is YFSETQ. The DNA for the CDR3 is TGCGCCAGCAGCCCCGAGCAGGGATTAGGAACTGAAGCTTTCTTT. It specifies CASSPEQGLGTEAFF.

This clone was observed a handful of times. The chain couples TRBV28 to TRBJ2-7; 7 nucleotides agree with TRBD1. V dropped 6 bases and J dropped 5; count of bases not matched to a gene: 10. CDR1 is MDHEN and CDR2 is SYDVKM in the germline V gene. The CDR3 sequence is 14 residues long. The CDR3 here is CASSDPQGRHEQYF. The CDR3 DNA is TGTGCCAGCAGCGACCCACAGGGGAGACACGAGCAGTACTTC.

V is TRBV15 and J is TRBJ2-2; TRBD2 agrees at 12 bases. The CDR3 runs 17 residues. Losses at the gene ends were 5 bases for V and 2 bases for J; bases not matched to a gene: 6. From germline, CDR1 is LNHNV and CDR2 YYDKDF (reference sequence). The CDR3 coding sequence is TGTGCCACCAGCGGCGGACTAGCGGGGCGAAACACCGGGGAGCTGTTTTTT. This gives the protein CATSGGLAGRNTGELFF.

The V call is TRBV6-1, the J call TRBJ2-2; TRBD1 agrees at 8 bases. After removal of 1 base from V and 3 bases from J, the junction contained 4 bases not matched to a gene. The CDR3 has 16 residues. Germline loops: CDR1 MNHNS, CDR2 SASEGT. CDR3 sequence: CASSEVTGGYTGELFF. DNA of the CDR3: TGTGCCAGCAGTGAAGTTACAGGGGGATACACCGGGGAGCTGTTTTTT.

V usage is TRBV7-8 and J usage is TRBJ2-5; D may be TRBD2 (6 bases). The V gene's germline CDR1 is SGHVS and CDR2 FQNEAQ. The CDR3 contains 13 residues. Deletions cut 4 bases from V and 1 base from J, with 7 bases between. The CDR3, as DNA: TGTGCCAGCAGCTGGGGGGTCCAAGAGACCCAGTACTTC. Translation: CASSWGVQETQYF.

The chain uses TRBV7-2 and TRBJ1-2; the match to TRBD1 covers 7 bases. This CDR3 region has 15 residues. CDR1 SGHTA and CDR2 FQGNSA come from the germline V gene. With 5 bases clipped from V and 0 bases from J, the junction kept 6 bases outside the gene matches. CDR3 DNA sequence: TGTGCCAGCAGCCTATACAGGGGTACTAACTATGGCTACACCTTC. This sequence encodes CASSLYRGTNYGYTF.

The CDR3 sequence: CASSQGFPGQGNTEAFF. The CDR3 DNA reads TGCGCCAGCAGCCAAGGGTTTCCGGGACAGGGGAACACTGAAGCTTTCTTT. The V and J genes are TRBV4-3 and TRBJ1-1; 9 nucleotides align to TRBD1. V dropped 1 base and J dropped 1; count of bases not matched to a gene: 7. Germline V CDR1 and CDR2: LGHNA, YSLEER. The CDR3 runs to 17 residues.

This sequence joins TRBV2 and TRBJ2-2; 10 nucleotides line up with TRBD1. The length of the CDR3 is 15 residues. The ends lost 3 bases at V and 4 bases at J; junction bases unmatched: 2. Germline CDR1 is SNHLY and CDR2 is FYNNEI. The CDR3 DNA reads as TGTGCCAGCAGTGATGACAGGGGGCCCACCGGGGAGCTGTTTTTT. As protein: CASSDDRGPTGELFF.

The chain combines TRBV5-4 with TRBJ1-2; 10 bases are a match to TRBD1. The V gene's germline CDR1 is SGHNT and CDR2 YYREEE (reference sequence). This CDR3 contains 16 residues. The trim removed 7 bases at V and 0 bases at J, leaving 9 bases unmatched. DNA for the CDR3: TGTGCCAGCGACCGGGACAGGGGCCAAGCTAACTATGGCTACACCTTC. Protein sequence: CASDRDRGQANYGYTF.

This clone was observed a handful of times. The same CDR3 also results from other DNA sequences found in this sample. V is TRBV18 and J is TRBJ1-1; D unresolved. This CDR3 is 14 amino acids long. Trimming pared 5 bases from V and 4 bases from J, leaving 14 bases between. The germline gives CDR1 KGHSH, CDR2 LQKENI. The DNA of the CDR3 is TGTGCCAGCTCAGAGGACTCCTGGGGCACTGAAGCTTTCTTT. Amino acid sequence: CASSEDSWGTEAFF.

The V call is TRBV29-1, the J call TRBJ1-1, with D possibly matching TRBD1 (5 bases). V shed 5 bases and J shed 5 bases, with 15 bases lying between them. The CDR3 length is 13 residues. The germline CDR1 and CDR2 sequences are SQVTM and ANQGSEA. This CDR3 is CSVLAYKGTEAFF. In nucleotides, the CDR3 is TGCAGCGTTTTGGCTTATAAGGGGACTGAAGCTTTCTTT.

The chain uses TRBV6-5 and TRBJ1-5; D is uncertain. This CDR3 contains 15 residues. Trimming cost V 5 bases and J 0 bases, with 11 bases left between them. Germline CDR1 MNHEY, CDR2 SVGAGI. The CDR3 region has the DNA TGTGCCAGCAGTATCCACACAAATAGCAATCAGCCCCAGCATTTT. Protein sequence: CASSIHTNSNQPQHF.

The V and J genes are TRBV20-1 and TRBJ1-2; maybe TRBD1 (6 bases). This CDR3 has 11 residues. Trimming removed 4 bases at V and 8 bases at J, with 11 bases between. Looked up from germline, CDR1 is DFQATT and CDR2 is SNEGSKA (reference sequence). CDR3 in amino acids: CSATTGIGYTF. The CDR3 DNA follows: TGCAGTGCTACAACAGGGATCGGCTACACCTTC.

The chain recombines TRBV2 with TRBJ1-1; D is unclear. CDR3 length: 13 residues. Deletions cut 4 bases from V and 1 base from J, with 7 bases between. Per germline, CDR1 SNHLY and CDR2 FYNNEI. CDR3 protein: CASSVSRNTEAFF. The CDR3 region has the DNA TGTGCCAGCAGTGTAAGCCGGAACACTGAAGCTTTCTTT.

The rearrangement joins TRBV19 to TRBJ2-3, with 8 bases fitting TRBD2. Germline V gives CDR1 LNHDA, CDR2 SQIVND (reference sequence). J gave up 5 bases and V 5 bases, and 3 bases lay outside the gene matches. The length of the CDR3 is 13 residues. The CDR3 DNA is TGTGCCAGTAGTCTCCGGGAGGGAGATACGCAGTATTTT. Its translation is CASSLREGDTQYF.

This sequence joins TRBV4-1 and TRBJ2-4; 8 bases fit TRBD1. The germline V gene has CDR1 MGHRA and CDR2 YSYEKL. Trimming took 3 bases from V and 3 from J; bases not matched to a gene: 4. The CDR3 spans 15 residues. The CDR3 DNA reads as TGCGCCAGCAGCCAGGAAGGACAGGGCAAAAACATTCAGTACTTC. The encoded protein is CASSQEGQGKNIQYF.

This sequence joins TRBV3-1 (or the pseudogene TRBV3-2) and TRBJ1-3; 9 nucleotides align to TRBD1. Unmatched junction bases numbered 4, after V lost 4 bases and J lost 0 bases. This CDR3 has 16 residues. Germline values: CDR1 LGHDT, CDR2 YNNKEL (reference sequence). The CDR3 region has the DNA TGTGCCAGCAGCCTTACAGGGGGCATCTCTGGAAACACCATATATTTT. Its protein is CASSLTGGISGNTIYF.

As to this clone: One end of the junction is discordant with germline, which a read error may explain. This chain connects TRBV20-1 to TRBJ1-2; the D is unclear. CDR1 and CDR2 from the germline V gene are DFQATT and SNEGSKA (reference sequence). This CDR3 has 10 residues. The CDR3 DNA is TGCAGTGCTAGAGACCGAGAACCCCCCTTC. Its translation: CSARDREPPF.

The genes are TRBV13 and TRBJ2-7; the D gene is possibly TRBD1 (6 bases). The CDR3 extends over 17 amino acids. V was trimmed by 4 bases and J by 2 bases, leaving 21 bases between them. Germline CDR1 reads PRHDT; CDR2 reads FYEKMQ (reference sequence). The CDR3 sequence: CASSSMRRGDKTYEQYF. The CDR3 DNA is TGTGCCAGCAGCTCGATGCGCCGTGGGGACAAAACCTACGAGCAGTACTTC. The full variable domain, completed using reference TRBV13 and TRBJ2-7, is AAGVIQSPRHLIKEKRETATLKCYPIPRHDTVYWYQQGPGQDPQFLISFYEKMQSDKGSIPDRFSAQQFSDYHSELNMSSLELGDSALYFCASSSMRRGDKTYEQYFGPGTRLTVT.

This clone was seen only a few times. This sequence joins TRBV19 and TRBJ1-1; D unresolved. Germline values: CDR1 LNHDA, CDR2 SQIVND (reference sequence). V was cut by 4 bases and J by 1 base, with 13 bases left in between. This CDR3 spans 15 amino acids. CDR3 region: CASSTLQVSNTEAFF. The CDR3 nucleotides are TGTGCCAGTAGTACCCTTCAGGTTTCGAACACTGAAGCTTTCTTT.

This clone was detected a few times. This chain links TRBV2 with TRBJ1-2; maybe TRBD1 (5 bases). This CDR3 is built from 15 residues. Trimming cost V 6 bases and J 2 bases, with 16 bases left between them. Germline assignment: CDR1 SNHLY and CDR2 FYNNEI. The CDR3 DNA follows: TGTGCCAGCAGCGCACTGGGACTGCCGAACTATGGCTACACCTTC. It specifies CASSALGLPNYGYTF.

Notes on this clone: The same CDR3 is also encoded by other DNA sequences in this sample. CDR3 bases: TGTGCCAGCAGCCCCGGGAGCTCTGGAAACACCATATATTTT. Its translation: CASSPGSSGNTIYF. The chain couples TRBV9 to TRBJ1-3; D uncertain. Germline V gene lookup returns CDR1 SGDLS and CDR2 YYNGEE. V gave up 4 bases and J gave up 0 bases, with 8 bases separating them. This CDR3 is built from 14 residues.